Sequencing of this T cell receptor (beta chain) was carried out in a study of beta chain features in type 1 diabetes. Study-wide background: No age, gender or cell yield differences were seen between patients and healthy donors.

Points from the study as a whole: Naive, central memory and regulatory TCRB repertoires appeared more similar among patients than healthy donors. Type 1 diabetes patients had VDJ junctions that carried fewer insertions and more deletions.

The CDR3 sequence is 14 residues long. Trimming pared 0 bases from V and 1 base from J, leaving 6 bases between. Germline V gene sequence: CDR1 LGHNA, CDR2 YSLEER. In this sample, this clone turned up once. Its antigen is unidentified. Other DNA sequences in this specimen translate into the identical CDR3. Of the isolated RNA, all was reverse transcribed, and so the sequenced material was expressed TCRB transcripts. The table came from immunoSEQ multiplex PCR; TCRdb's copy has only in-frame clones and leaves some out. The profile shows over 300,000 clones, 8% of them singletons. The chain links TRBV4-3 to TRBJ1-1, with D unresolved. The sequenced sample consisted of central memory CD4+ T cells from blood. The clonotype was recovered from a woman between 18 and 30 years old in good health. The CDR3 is CASSQEAGNTEAFF. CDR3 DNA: TGCGCCAGCAGCCAAGAGGCAGGGAACACTGAAGCTTTCTTT.